A selection of T cell receptor beta chains follows, all from one sample in a study of identical twins. TCRdb fed the 5' RACE reads into MiXCR, producing one record per CDR3 protein. The data contain about 220,000 distinct CDR3 sequences, roughly 9.4% of them seen just once; the ten biggest clones take up about 5.2%. Sequenced input: memory (CD45RO+) T cells sorted from blood. The receptors here all came from a woman aged 18-29 years in good health. CDR3s include the opening cysteine and the closing phenylalanine or tryptophan. Each record gives: D gene, J gene, V gene, clone size, CDR3 protein, CDR3 DNA. A D gene is named only where the DNA matches it firmly. A clone size is listed for some rows: how often the clone was seen (once, few, many), or a class if it is expanded.

. TRBJ2-3 TRBV15 . CATSRDHSTDTQYF TGTGCCACCAGCAGAGATCATTCGACAGATACGCAGTATTTT
TRBD2 TRBJ2-7 TRBV11-3 . CASSPWTSGTDYEQYF TGTGCCAGCAGCCCGTGGACTAGCGGGACCGACTACGAGCAGTACTTC
TRBD2 TRBJ2-1 TRBV6-6 . CASSRGGLDEQFF TGTGCCAGCAGTCGGGGGGGGTTGGATGAGCAGTTCTTC
TRBD1 TRBJ2-7 TRBV27 . CASSFSYPGQGVNYEQYF TGTGCCAGCAGTTTCTCTTACCCCGGACAGGGGGTAAACTACGAGCAGTACTTC
. TRBJ1-1 TRBV20-1 few CSAISNTEAFF TGCAGTGCTATCTCGAACACTGAAGCTTTCTTT
TRBD2 TRBJ2-2 TRBV7-9 . CASSLRAGANTGELFF TGTGCCAGCAGCTTACGGGCGGGGGCGAACACCGGGGAGCTGTTTTTT
. TRBJ2-2 TRBV7-9 . CASSPISGELFF TGTGCCAGCAGCCCCATTTCCGGGGAGCTGTTTTTT
. TRBJ2-5 TRBV6-2/TRBV6-3 once CASSYVFQETQYF TGTGCCAGCAGTTACGTATTCCAAGAGACCCAGTACTTC
. TRBJ2-2 TRBV10-3 few CAITGGKGRIGELFF TGTGCCATCACAGGAGGGAAAGGAAGGATCGGGGAGCTGTTTTTT
. TRBJ1-1 TRBV20-1 . CSARSQGTEAFF TGCAGTGCTAGGAGCCAGGGGACTGAAGCTTTCTTT
. TRBJ2-7 TRBV13 . CASSLGLRDRFYEQYF TGTGCCAGCAGCTTAGGCCTCCGGGACCGCTTCTACGAGCAGTACTTC
TRBD2 TRBJ2-7 TRBV12-5 . CASGFSGAYEQYF TGTGCTAGTGGTTTTAGCGGGGCTTACGAGCAGTACTTC
TRBD1 TRBJ1-2 TRBV29-1 many CSVRGTAYGYTF TGCAGCGTTCGCGGGACAGCCTATGGCTACACCTTC
. TRBJ1-2 TRBV27 few CASSLSWHGGYGYTF TGTGCCAGCAGTTTATCATGGCATGGGGGTTATGGCTACACCTTC
. TRBJ2-5 TRBV20-1 . CSARAIPGGRETQYF TGCAGTGCTAGAGCCATACCTGGAGGGAGAGAGACCCAGTACTTC
. TRBJ2-1 TRBV12-3/TRBV12-4 . CASTRSGLRNGQFF TGTGCCAGCACCCGCTCCGGGTTGCGGAATGGGCAGTTCTTC
TRBD1 TRBJ1-2 TRBV10-3 few CAINPLDRGGYTF TGTGCCATCAACCCCCTGGACAGGGGAGGCTACACCTTC
. TRBJ1-1 TRBV5-1 . CASSLRGNNEAFF TGCGCCAGCAGCTTACGGGGGAATAATGAAGCTTTCTTT
. TRBJ2-3 TRBV4-3 few CASSQDLDWQDTQYF TGCGCCAGCAGCCAAGATCTGGACTGGCAGGATACGCAGTATTTT
TRBD1 TRBJ2-7 TRBV7-2 few CASSLRTRDSQWEQYF TGTGCCAGCAGCTTAAGGACCCGGGACAGTCAATGGGAGCAGTACTTC
. TRBJ1-2 TRBV10-3 . CAVHRGGDYGYTF TGTGCCGTTCACCGGGGGGGTGACTATGGCTACACCTTC
. TRBJ2-1 TRBV29-1 . CSVTYGQLQFF TGCAGCGTTACCTACGGTCAGCTTCAGTTCTTC
. TRBJ2-7 TRBV6-1 many CASRPMGGGGYEQYF TGTGCCAGCAGACCCATGGGAGGCGGTGGTTACGAGCAGTACTTC
TRBD1 TRBJ1-3 TRBV27 . CASRRTGDPGNTIYF TGTGCCAGCAGAAGGACAGGAGATCCTGGAAACACCATATATTTT
. TRBJ1-2 TRBV27 . CASSRIGEGMYGYTF TGTGCCAGCAGTCGGATTGGGGAGGGAATGTATGGCTACACCTTC
TRBD2 TRBJ2-2 TRBV6-2/TRBV6-3 few CVITSPGLPRSGELFF TGTGTCATCACTTCTCCGGGACTACCGCGCTCCGGGGAGCTGTTTTTT
. TRBJ2-3 TRBV2 few CASSPGQATQYF TGTGCCAGCAGCCCTGGACAAGCTACGCAGTATTTT
. TRBJ1-5 TRBV6-5 . CASSYSGWDQPQHF TGTGCCAGCAGTTACTCAGGGTGGGATCAGCCCCAGCATTTT
. TRBJ1-1 TRBV19 . CATCRGRDMNTEAFF TGTGCCACTTGCCGGGGAAGGGACATGAACACTGAAGCTTTCTTT
. TRBJ2-5 TRBV7-2 many CASSLYQETQYF TGTGCCAGCAGCTTATACCAAGAGACCCAGTACTTC
. TRBJ2-2 TRBV20-1 . CSAWRSNTGELFF TGCAGTGCGTGGAGATCTAACACCGGGGAGCTGTTTTTT
. TRBJ1-1 TRBV20-1 . CSAPGNTEAFF TGCAGTGCACCGGGGAACACTGAAGCTTTCTTT
. TRBJ2-1 TRBV10-3 many CAISTGQSYNEQFF TGTGCCATCAGTACCGGACAGTCCTACAATGAGCAGTTCTTC
. TRBJ2-5 TRBV20-1 few CSATGPRGETQYF TGCAGTGCTACAGGGCCTAGAGGAGAGACCCAGTACTTC
. TRBJ2-7 TRBV6-5 . CASSYSGAISYEQYF TGTGCCAGCAGTTACTCGGGGGCAATTTCCTACGAGCAGTACTTC
TRBD2 TRBJ2-1 TRBV20-1 . CSARTSGRGSYNEQFF TGCAGTGCGAGGACTAGCGGGAGGGGCTCGTATAATGAGCAGTTCTTC
TRBD1 TRBJ2-7 TRBV20-1 many CSARGDRGQDEQYF TGCAGTGCTAGAGGGGACAGGGGGCAGGACGAGCAGTACTTC
. TRBJ2-2 TRBV7-2 . CASSPPRQYTGELFF TGTGCCAGCAGCCCCCCCCGGCAGTACACCGGGGAGCTGTTTTTT
. TRBJ2-3 TRBV25-1 . CASSETQGADTQYF TGTGCCAGCAGTGAAACCCAGGGCGCAGATACGCAGTATTTT
TRBD2 TRBJ2-7 TRBV5-1 . CASSLGGLAGVQEQYF TGCGCCAGCAGCTTGGGGGGACTAGCGGGAGTGCAGGAGCAGTACTTT
TRBD1 TRBJ1-1 TRBV27 many CASSYRGTHEAFF TGTGCCAGCAGTTACAGGGGGACACATGAAGCTTTCTTT
. TRBJ2-7 TRBV21-1 few CASSKVEDRDYEQYF TGTGCCAGCAGCAAAGTAGAAGACAGGGACTACGAGCAGTACTTC
TRBD1 TRBJ2-7 TRBV4-3 . CASSQDRDYEQYF TGCGCCAGCAGTCAGGACAGGGACTACGAGCAGTACTTC
. TRBJ1-4 TRBV5-1 many CASSLAGGNEKLFF TGCGCCAGCAGCTTGGCGGGGGGGAATGAAAAACTGTTTTTT
. TRBJ2-7 TRBV9 . CASSPLTGTYEQYF TGTGCCAGCAGCCCCCTGACTGGAACCTACGAGCAGTACTTC
. TRBJ2-7 TRBV6-1 few CASSRDGFYEQYF TGTGCCAGCAGTCGGGACGGATTCTACGAGCAGTACTTC
. TRBJ2-3 TRBV6-1 many CASSQGGNTDTQYF TGTGCCAGCAGCCAGGGGGGTAACACAGATACGCAGTATTTT
TRBD2 TRBJ2-3 TRBV20-1 few CSASWAGGPFRDTQYF TGCAGTGCTAGTTGGGCGGGGGGGCCGTTTCGAGATACGCAGTATTTT